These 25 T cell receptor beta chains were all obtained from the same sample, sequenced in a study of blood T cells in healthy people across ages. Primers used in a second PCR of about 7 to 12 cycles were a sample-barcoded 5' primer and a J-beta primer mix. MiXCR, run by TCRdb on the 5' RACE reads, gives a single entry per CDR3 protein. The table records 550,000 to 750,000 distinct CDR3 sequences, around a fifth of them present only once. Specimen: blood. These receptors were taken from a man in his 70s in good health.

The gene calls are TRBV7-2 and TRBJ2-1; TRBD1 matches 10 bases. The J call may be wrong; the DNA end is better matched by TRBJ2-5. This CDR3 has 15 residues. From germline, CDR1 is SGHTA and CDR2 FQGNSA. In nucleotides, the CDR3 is TGTGCCAGCAGCTTAGAGGGGACAGGGGAAATGACCCAGTACTTC. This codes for CASSLEGTGEMTQYF.

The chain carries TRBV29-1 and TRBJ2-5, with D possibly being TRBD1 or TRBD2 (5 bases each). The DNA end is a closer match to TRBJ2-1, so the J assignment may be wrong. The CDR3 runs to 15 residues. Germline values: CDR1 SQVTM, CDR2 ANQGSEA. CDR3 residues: CSASKLGVGYNEQFF. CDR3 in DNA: TGCAGCGCCTCTAAACTAGGGGTGGGGTACAATGAGCAGTTCTTC.

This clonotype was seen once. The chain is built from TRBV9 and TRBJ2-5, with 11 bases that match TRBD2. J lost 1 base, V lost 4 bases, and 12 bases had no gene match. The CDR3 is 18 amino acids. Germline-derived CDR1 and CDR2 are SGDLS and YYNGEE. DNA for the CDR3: TGTGCCAGCAGCCGGAGGGGGCTAGCGGGAGGCGGCCAAGAGACCCAGTACTTC. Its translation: CASSRRGLAGGGQETQYF.

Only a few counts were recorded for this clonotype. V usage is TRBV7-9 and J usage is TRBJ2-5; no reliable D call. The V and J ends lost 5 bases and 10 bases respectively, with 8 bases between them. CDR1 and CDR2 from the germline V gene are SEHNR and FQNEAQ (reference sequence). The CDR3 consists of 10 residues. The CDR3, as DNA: TGTGCCAGCAGCCCGGGCGACCAGTACTTC. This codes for CASSPGDQYF.

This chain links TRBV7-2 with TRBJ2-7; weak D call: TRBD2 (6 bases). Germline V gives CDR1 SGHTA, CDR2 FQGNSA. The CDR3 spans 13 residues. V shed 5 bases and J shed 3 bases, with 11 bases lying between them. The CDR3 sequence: CASSTRDFYEQYF. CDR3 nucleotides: TGTGCCAGCAGCACCCGGGACTTCTACGAGCAGTACTTC.

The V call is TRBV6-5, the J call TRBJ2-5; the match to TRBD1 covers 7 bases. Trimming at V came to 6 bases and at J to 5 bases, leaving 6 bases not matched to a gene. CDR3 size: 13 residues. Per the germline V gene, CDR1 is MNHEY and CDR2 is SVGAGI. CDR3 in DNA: TGTGCCAGCAGCGACCCCAGGGGGGAGACCCAGTACTTC. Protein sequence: CASSDPRGETQYF.

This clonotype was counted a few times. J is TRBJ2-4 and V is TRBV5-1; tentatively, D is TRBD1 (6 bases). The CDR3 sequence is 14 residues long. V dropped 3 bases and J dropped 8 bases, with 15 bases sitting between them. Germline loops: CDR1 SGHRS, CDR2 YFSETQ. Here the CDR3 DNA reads TGCGCCAGCAGCTCTGGACAGAAGGAGGACATTCAGTACTTC. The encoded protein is CASSSGQKEDIQYF.

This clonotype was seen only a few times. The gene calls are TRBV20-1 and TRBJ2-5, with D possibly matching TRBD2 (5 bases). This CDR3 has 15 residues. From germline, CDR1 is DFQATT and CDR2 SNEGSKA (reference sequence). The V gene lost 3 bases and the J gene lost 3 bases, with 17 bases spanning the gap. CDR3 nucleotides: TGCAGTGCTAGTGGCGAGGGCCGGCAGAAAGAGACCCAGTACTTC. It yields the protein CSASGEGRQKETQYF.

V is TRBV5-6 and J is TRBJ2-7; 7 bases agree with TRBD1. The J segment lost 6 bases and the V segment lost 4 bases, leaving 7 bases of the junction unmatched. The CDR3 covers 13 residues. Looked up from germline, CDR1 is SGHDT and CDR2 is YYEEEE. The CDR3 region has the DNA TGTGCCAGCAGCACGGACAGGCATCCCGAGCAGTACTTC. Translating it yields CASSTDRHPEQYF. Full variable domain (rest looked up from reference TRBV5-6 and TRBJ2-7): DAGVTQSPTHLIKTRGQQVTLRCSPKSGHDTVSWYQQALGQGPQFIFQYYEEEERQRGNFPDRFSGHQFPNYSSELNVNALLLGDSALYLCASSTDRHPEQYFGPGTRLTVT.

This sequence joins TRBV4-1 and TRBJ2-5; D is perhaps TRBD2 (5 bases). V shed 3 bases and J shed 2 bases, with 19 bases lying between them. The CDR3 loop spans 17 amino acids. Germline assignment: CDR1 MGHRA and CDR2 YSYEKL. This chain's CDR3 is CASSHEGSRAPQETQYF. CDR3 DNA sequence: TGCGCCAGCAGCCACGAGGGTTCACGTGCGCCTCAAGAGACCCAGTACTTC.

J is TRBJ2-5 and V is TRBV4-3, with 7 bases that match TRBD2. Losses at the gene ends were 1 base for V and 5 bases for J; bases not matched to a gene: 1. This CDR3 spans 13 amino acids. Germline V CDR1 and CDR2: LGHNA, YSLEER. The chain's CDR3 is CASSQALAETQYF. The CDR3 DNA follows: TGCGCCAGCAGCCAAGCACTAGCGGAGACCCAGTACTTC.

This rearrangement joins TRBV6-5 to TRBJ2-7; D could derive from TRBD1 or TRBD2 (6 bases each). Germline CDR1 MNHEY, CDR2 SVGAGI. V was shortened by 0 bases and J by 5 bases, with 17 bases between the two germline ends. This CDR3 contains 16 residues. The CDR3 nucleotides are TGTGCCAGCAGTTACTCGATCGGGGGCCTCGGGGACGAGCAGTACTTC. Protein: CASSYSIGGLGDEQYF.

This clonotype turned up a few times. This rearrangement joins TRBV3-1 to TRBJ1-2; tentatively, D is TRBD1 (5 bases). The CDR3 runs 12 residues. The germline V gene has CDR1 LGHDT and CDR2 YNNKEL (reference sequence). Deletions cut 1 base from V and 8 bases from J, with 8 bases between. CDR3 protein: CASSQGDVGYTF. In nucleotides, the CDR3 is TGTGCCAGCAGCCAAGGGGACGTCGGCTACACCTTC.

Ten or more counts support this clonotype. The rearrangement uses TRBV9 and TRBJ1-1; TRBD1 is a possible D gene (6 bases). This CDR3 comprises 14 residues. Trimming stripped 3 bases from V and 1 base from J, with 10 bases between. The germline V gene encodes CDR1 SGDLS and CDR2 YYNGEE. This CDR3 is CASSAGTRNTEAFF. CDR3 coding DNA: TGTGCCAGCAGCGCCGGGACACGGAACACTGAAGCTTTCTTT.

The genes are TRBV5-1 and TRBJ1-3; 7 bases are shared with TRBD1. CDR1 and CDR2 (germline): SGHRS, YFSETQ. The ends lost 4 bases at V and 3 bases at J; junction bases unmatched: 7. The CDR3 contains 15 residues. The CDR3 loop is CASSQSRDSGNTIYF. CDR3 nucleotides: TGCGCCAGCAGCCAGTCCCGGGACAGTGGAAACACCATATATTTT.

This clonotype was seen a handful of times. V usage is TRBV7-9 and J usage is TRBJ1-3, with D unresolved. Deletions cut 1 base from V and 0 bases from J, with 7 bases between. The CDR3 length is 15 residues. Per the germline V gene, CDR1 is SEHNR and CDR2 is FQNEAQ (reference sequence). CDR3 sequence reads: CASSLDIYSGNTIYF. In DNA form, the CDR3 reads TGTGCCAGCAGCTTAGACATCTACTCTGGAAACACCATATATTTT.

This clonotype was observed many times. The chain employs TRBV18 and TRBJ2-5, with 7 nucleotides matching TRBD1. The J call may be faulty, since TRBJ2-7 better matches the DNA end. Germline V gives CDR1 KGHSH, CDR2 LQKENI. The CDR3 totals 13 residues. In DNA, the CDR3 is TGTGCCAGCTCACCAAGGACAGGAAGCGAGCAGTACTTC. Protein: CASSPRTGSEQYF.

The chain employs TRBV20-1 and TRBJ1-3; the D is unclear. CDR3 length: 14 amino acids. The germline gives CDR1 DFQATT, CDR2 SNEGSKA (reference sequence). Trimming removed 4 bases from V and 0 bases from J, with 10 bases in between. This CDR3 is CSANRGNSGNTIYF. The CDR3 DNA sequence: TGCAGTGCTAATCGGGGTAACTCTGGAAACACCATATATTTT.

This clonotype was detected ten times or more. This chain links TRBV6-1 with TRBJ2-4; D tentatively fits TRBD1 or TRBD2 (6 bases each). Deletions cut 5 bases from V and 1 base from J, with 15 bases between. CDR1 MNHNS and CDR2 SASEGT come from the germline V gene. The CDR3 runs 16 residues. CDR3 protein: CASSPPTGGAKNIQYF. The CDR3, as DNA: TGTGCCAGCAGTCCTCCGACAGGAGGGGCCAAAAACATTCAGTACTTC.

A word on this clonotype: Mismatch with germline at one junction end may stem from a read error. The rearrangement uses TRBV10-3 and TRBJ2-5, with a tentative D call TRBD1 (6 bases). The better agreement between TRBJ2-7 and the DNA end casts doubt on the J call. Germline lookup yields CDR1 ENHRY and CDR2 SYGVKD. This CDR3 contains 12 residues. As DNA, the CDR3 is TGTGCCACCAGTGTGGACAGCTACGAGCAGTACTTC. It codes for CATSVDSYEQYF.

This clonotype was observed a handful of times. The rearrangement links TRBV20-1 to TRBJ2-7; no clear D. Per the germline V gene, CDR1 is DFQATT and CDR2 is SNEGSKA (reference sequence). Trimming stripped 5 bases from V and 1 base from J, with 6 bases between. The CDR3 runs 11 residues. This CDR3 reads CSAGKSYEQYF. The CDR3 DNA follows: TGCAGTGCTGGAAAATCCTACGAGCAGTACTTC.

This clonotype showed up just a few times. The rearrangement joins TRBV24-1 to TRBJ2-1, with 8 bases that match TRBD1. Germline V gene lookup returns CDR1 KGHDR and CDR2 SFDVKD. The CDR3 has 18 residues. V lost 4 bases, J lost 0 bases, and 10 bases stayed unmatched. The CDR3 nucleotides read TGTGCCACCAGTGACCAAGGACAGGGCGATAGCTCCTACAATGAGCAGTTCTTC. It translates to CATSDQGQGDSSYNEQFF.

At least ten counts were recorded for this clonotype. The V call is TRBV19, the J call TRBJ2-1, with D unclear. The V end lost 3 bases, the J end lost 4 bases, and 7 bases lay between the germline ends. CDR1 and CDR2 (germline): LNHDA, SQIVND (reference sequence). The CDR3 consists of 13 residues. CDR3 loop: CASSMMAYNEQFF. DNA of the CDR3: TGTGCCAGTAGTATGATGGCATACAATGAGCAGTTCTTC.

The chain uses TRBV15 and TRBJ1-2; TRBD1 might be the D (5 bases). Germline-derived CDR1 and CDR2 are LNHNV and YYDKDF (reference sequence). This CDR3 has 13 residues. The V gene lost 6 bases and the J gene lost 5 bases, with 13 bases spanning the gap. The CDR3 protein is CATSTAGPYGYTF. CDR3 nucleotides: TGTGCCACCAGTACTGCGGGGCCATATGGCTACACCTTC.

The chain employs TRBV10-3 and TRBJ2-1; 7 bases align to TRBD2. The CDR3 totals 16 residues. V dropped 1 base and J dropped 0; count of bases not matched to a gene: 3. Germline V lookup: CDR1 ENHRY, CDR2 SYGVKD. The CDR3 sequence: CAISEYAGDSYNEQFF. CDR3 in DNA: TGTGCCATCAGTGAGTATGCGGGAGACTCCTACAATGAGCAGTTCTTC.